The 26 T cell receptor beta chains listed next were all sequenced from one sample in a study of beta chain features in type 1 diabetes. The entirety of the isolated RNA underwent reverse transcription, so expressed TCRB transcripts were sequenced. Profiled with immunoSEQ multiplex PCR; TCRdb holds only in-frame clones, not every one. The data show about 130,000 clones, about 10% seen once. Sequences were obtained from central memory CD4+ T cells from blood. These receptor sequences come from a man aged 18 to 35 in good health.

The chain recombines TRBV6-5 with TRBJ2-6; no clear D. Germline V gives CDR1 MNHEY, CDR2 SVGAGI. This CDR3 is 15 amino acids long. The germline V and J ends were trimmed by 8 bases and 0 bases, with 11 bases remaining between them. This CDR3 is CASVGRNSGANVLTF. The CDR3 region has the DNA TGTGCCAGCGTTGGCCGAAACTCTGGGGCCAACGTCCTGACTTTC.

This clone was observed a few times. The rearrangement uses TRBV5-6 and TRBJ2-5; 9 bases are shared with TRBD1. Germline trimming cut 3 bases from V and 5 bases from J; bases unmatched to any gene: 5. The CDR3 totals 14 residues. CDR1 SGHDT and CDR2 YYEEEE come from the germline V gene. The CDR3 DNA follows: TGTGCCAGCAGCTGGACAGGGGAAGGGGAGACCCAGTACTTC. Translated: CASSWTGEGETQYF.

The V call is TRBV15, the J call TRBJ2-5; D is unresolved. CDR1 is LNHNV and CDR2 is YYDKDF in the germline V gene (reference sequence). The CDR3 covers 14 residues. Trimming cost V 0 bases and J 1 base, with 6 bases left between them. DNA for the CDR3: TGTGCCACCAGCAGAGATGCCGGCCAAGAGACCCAGTACTTC. As protein: CATSRDAGQETQYF.

The gene calls are TRBV5-1 and TRBJ2-5, with D tentatively TRBD2 (6 bases). The germline V gene has CDR1 SGHRS and CDR2 YFSETQ. This CDR3 contains 15 residues. V lost 3 bases to trimming and J lost 5 bases, with 17 bases between them. The CDR3: CASSSSGSPLETQYF. As DNA, the CDR3 is TGCGCCAGCAGCTCCTCCGGGAGCCCCCTCGAGACCCAGTACTTC. Using reference TRBV5-1 and TRBJ2-5 for the parts outside the CDR3, the full variable domain is KAGVTQTPRYLIKTRGQQVTLSCSPISGHRSVSWYQQTPGQGLQFLFEYFSETQRNKGNFPGRFSGRQFSNSRSEMNVSTLELGDSALYLCASSSSGSPLETQYFGPGTRLLVL.

The chain joins TRBV5-4 to TRBJ2-3; perhaps TRBD1 as D (6 bases). Germline V CDR1 and CDR2: SGHNT, YYREEE (reference sequence). CDR3 length: 14 amino acids. Trimming removed 0 bases at V and 2 bases at J, with 7 bases between. The CDR3 loop reads CASSLGQDTDTQYF. The CDR3 DNA reads TGTGCCAGCAGCTTGGGACAGGACACAGATACGCAGTATTTT.

This clone was observed a few times. V usage is TRBV4-2 and J usage is TRBJ1-1; 7 nucleotides align to TRBD1. The CDR3 covers 17 residues. Germline lookup yields CDR1 LGHNA and CDR2 YNFKEQ. After removal of 1 base from V and 1 base from J, the junction contained 9 bases not matched to a gene. In DNA form, the CDR3 reads TGTGCCAGCAGCCAAGGTGTAGGTACAGGGGCGAACACTGAAGCTTTCTTT. Translation: CASSQGVGTGANTEAFF.

The V gene is TRBV7-2, the J gene TRBJ2-7; 7 bases are a match to TRBD1. J gave up 4 bases and V 5 bases, and 5 bases lay outside the gene matches. The CDR3 has 13 residues. Germline V gene data show CDR1 as SGHTA and CDR2 as FQGNSA. CDR3 nucleotides: TGTGCCAGCAGCCCGACGACAGGGTACGAGCAGTACTTC. This encodes CASSPTTGYEQYF.

The V call is TRBV19, the J call TRBJ2-3; TRBD2 matches at 12 bases. This CDR3 has 14 residues. Looked up from germline, CDR1 is LNHDA and CDR2 is SQIVND (reference sequence). This CDR3 reads CARTPSGGANTQYF. DNA for the CDR3: TGTGCTCGAACGCCTAGCGGGGGGGCAAATACGCAGTATTTT.

This clone came up a few times. V usage is TRBV4-2 and J usage is TRBJ2-5; 12 bases map to TRBD2. CDR1 is LGHNA, CDR2 YNFKEQ, per germline. V shed 0 bases, J shed 4 bases, and the junction held 9 bases outside the gene matches. The CDR3 is 18 residues long. The CDR3 loop reads CASSQELTSGGQGETQYF. The CDR3 DNA sequence: TGTGCCAGCAGCCAAGAGTTGACTAGCGGGGGCCAGGGAGAGACCCAGTACTTC.

A few counts support this clone. The chain combines TRBV4-3 with TRBJ1-1; 9 nucleotides agree with TRBD1. This CDR3 region has 16 residues. J lost 1 base, V lost 1 base, and 4 bases had no gene match. CDR1 and CDR2 from the germline V gene are LGHNA and YSLEER. DNA for the CDR3: TGCGCCAGCAGCCAAGGGGACAGGGAGAGGAACACTGAAGCTTTCTTT. It specifies CASSQGDRERNTEAFF.

This clone has just a few counts. V and J are TRBV19 and TRBJ1-2; TRBD1 might be the D (5 bases). The germline V gene encodes CDR1 LNHDA and CDR2 SQIVND (reference sequence). This CDR3 comprises 14 residues. V was pared by 5 bases and J by 0 bases, with 10 bases between. CDR3 DNA: TGTGCCAGTAGTGTGCGGGGCGCTAACTATGGCTACACCTTC. Amino acid sequence: CASSVRGANYGYTF.

In this sample, this clone turned up a few times. This sequence joins TRBV28 and TRBJ2-7; 7 positions match TRBD1. The J segment lost 12 bases and the V segment lost 4 bases, leaving 6 bases of the junction unmatched. Per the germline V gene, CDR1 is MDHEN and CDR2 is SYDVKM. CDR3 size: 11 residues. The CDR3 region is CASSSAWDRYF. In DNA form, the CDR3 reads TGTGCCAGCAGTTCGGCCTGGGACAGGTACTTC. The full variable domain, its missing parts supplied by reference TRBV28 and TRBJ2-7, is DVKVTQSSRYLVKRTGEKVFLECVQDMDHENMFWYRQDPGLGLRLIYFSYDVKMKEKGDIPEGYSVSREKKERFSLILESASTNQTSMYLCASSSAWDRYFGPGTRLTVT.

This clone was detected only a few times. The chain couples TRBV18 to TRBJ1-2, with D possibly being TRBD1 (6 bases). Germline V gene data show CDR1 as KGHSH and CDR2 as LQKENI. The CDR3 sequence is 14 residues long. V dropped 3 bases and J dropped 0 bases, with 8 bases sitting between them. The CDR3 region is CASSPQGTNYGYTF. The DNA of the CDR3 is TGTGCCAGCTCACCCCAGGGGACTAACTATGGCTACACCTTC.

The chain has TRBV4-1 and TRBJ1-2; D perhaps matches TRBD1 (5 bases). The V and J ends lost 1 base and 7 bases respectively, with 10 bases between them. CDR1 and CDR2 (germline): MGHRA, YSYEKL. The CDR3 length is 13 residues. The CDR3 DNA reads TGCGCCAGCAGCCAAGTAAGGGGAGGTGGCTACACCTTC. Amino acids: CASSQVRGGGYTF.

On this clone itself: The same CDR3 arises from other DNA sequences in this sample as well. The gene calls are TRBV6-5 and TRBJ1-2; TRBD1 matches at 8 bases. The V segment lost 9 bases and the J segment 4 bases; nucleotides outside the gene matches: 7. Per germline, CDR1 MNHEY and CDR2 SVGAGI. This CDR3 region has 13 residues. CDR3 region: CASKQGVAYGYTF. CDR3 nucleotide sequence: TGTGCCAGTAAACAGGGGGTTGCCTATGGCTACACCTTC.

The chain has TRBV10-3 and TRBJ2-3; the match to TRBD2 covers 14 bases. The CDR3 runs 18 residues. The junction had 4 bases not matched to a gene; V was cut back by 2 bases and J by 0 bases. Germline V gene sequence: CDR1 ENHRY, CDR2 SYGVKD. In nucleotides, the CDR3 is TGTGCCATCAGTGAGCGACTAGCGGGGGGGCCGAGCACAGATACGCAGTATTTT. It is translated as CAISERLAGGPSTDTQYF.

This clone turned up a few times. Germline is not matched at one junction end, which may reflect a read error. The rearrangement links TRBV14 to TRBJ1-6, with a weak D call TRBD1 (6 bases). Per germline, CDR1 SGHDN and CDR2 FVKESK. The CDR3 is made up of 15 amino acids. DNA for the CDR3: TGTGCCAGCAGCGAAGACAGGACCTATAATTCACCCCTCCACTTT. Translating gives CASSEDRTYNSPLHF.

The genes are TRBV6-1 and TRBJ2-3, with 8 nucleotides matching TRBD1. CDR3 size: 16 residues. Trimming removed 2 bases from V and 2 bases from J; junction bases left unmatched: 6. Looked up from germline, CDR1 is MNHNS and CDR2 is SASEGT. CDR3 sequence reads: CASSESGTGYTDTQYF. The DNA of the CDR3 is TGTGCCAGCAGTGAATCCGGGACAGGATACACAGATACGCAGTATTTT.

The chain couples TRBV4-2 to TRBJ2-3; TRBD1 agrees at 8 bases. J lost 0 bases, V lost 1 base, and 0 bases had no gene match. Germline V gives CDR1 LGHNA, CDR2 YNFKEQ. The CDR3 spans 15 residues. As DNA, the CDR3 is TGTGCCAGCAGCCAAGGGACAGGGAGCACAGATACGCAGTATTTT. Protein sequence: CASSQGTGSTDTQYF.

This chain connects TRBV5-4 to TRBJ2-5; 7 bases match TRBD1. This CDR3 has 17 amino acids. Germline loops: CDR1 SGHNT, CDR2 YYREEE (reference sequence). The junction had 17 bases not matched to a gene; V was cut back by 4 bases and J by 5 bases. CDR3 DNA: TGTGCCAGCAGCGACCGGGACAGACTACGATCTCAGGAGACCCAGTACTTC. Its protein product is CASSDRDRLRSQETQYF. Variable domain in full (rest from reference TRBV5-4 and TRBJ2-5): ETGVTQSPTHLIKTRGQQVTLRCSSQSGHNTVSWYQQALGQGPQFIFQYYREEENGRGNFPPRFSGLQFPNYSSELNVNALELDDSALYLCASSDRDRLRSQETQYFGPGTRLLVL.

The J gene is TRBJ2-5, the V gene TRBV6-1; a weak D match, TRBD1 (5 bases). The CDR3 has 13 residues. Deletions cut 3 bases from V and 5 bases from J, with 10 bases between. Germline V lookup: CDR1 MNHNS, CDR2 SASEGT. Here the CDR3 reads CASSESGHETQYF. CDR3 bases: TGTGCCAGCAGTGAGTCAGGGCATGAGACCCAGTACTTC.

J is TRBJ1-5 and V is TRBV5-1, with D perhaps matching TRBD1 (5 bases). CDR3 size: 13 residues. CDR1 and CDR2 from the germline V gene are SGHRS and YFSETQ. DNA of the CDR3: TGCGCTCCAGCGTCGGGGGATGATCAGCCCCAGCATTTT. Protein sequence: CAPASGDDQPQHF. Combining the CDR3 with reference TRBV5-1 and TRBJ1-5 gives the whole variable domain KAGVTQTPRYLIKTRGQQVTLSCSPISGHRSVSWYQQTPGQGLQFLFEYFSETQRNKGNFPGRFSGRQFSNSRSEMNVSTLELGDSALYLCAPASGDDQPQHFGDGTRLSIL.

The V and J genes are TRBV2 and TRBJ1-5, with D unclear. The germline V and J ends were trimmed by 5 bases and 3 bases, with 11 bases remaining between them. Per germline, CDR1 SNHLY and CDR2 FYNNEI. The CDR3 length is 14 residues. As DNA, the CDR3 is TGTGCCAGCAGTCTTTCAACTAACAATCAGCCCCAGCATTTT. Its translation: CASSLSTNNQPQHF.

A few counts support this clone. This chain's CDR3 is CASRPLGAGANVLTF. Written as DNA, the CDR3 is TGTGCCAGCAGGCCCCTCGGGGCTGGGGCCAACGTCCTGACTTTC. The gene calls are TRBV6-5 and TRBJ2-6; the D gene is possibly TRBD2 (5 bases). V lost 6 bases to trimming and J lost 2 bases, with 11 bases between them. The germline CDR1 and CDR2 sequences are MNHEY and SVGAGI. This CDR3 region has 15 residues.

This clone showed up many times. The gene calls are TRBV28 and TRBJ2-1, with TRBD1 as a possible D gene (6 bases). The CDR3 runs to 16 residues. The germline CDR1 and CDR2 sequences are MDHEN and SYDVKM. The ends were cut back, 5 bases at V and 2 bases at J, with 16 bases in the middle. CDR3 in amino acids: CASSLPRTATYNEQFF. The CDR3 DNA reads as TGTGCCAGCAGTCTTCCCAGGACAGCAACCTACAATGAGCAGTTCTTC.

In its sample, this clone was seen once. The chain joins TRBV7-9 to TRBJ1-6; tentative D call: TRBD1 (6 bases). Trimming took off 2 bases at V and 6 bases at J, with 17 bases between the two ends. Per germline, CDR1 SEHNR and CDR2 FQNEAQ (reference sequence). The CDR3 has 17 amino acids. CDR3 coding DNA: TGTGCCAGCAGCTTACGTATTGATCAGGGGCTTAATTCACCCCTCCACTTT. Translating gives CASSLRIDQGLNSPLHF.